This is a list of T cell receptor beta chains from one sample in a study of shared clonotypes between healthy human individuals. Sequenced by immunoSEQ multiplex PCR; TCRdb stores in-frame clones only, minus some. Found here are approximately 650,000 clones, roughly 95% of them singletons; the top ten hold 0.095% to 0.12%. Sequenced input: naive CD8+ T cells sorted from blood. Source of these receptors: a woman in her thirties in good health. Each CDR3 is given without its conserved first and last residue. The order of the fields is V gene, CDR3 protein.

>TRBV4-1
ASSHAGTSYLSDEQF
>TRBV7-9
ASSLNLQGEGYT
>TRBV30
AWSSYQETQY
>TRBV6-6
ASTIIRERDTEAF
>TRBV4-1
ASSQGTAASEQY
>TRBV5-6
ASSPSAAGEAF
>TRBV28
ASSLWVTENDYFYGYT
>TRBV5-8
ASSAGTGSHEQY
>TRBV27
ASSFTPGRASYEQY
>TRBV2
ASSLPGEGPHTEAF
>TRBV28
ASTGGPGNQPQH
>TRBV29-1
SVMGTSVYNEQF
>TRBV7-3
ASSLTGGGGELF
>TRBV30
AWWAGGQDEQF
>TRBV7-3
ASSPGTVDGYT
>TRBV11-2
ASSLDRDSNQPQH
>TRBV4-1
ASSQGVGQGYRNTEAF
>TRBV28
ASRTGQGNQPQH
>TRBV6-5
ASSESGSYNEQF
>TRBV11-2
ASSLDLGRGTVAFGYT
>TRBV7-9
ASALAGPEQF
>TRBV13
ASSLTTGVGTQY
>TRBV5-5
ASSRTASYEQY
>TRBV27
ASSFSGSENEQY
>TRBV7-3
ASSVMGENTEAF
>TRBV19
ASSTPGTSGNEQF
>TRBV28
ASSLGVLNQPQH
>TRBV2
ASRSSQPQH
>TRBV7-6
ASSLVGTGDSYEQY
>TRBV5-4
ASSSWTGGGHTIY
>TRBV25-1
ASSEPFRTGFYEQY
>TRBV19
ASTSGVAGVSDTQY
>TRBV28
ASSLGSNRGVRETQY
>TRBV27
ASSWTQGAGGELF
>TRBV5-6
ASSLAGGLNTEAF
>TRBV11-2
ASSLSGSQYEQY
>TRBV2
ASSPRTSGRIINEQF
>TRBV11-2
ASSLPGYEQY
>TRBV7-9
ASSLVAGPTYEQY
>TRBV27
ASSLVGQINQPQH
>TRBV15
ATSRAGYEQY
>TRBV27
ASCAVAGGTDTQY
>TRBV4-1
ASSQVLAGESGSETQY
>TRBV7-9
ASSLGEPQETQY
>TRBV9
ASSDEGGYGYT
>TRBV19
ASTVNLHYEQY
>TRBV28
ASTLPGKGLQPQH
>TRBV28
ASSPGSYGYT
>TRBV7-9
ASSPTGGEQF
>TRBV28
ASSLAGGLETQY
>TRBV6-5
ASSASNTGELF
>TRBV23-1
ASTDRDPRNQPQH
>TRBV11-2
ASSRAPGTPFVTQY
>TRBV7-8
ASSLEVSGEQF
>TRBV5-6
ASSIRDRGVGYGYT